A single sample gave rise to the 14 T cell receptor beta chains below, sequenced in a study of T-cell memory formation after mild COVID-19. TCRdb reprocessed the 5' RACE reads with MiXCR, giving one entry per CDR3 protein. The sample contains hundreds of thousands of distinct CDR3 sequences, about 16% of which appear only once. Input material: PBMCs or a T cell subset sorted from them (not recorded which). Receptor source: a man between 18 and 35 years old who had mild COVID-19 (a few samples of this study predate the infection). Cell type and time point are not known.

The rearrangement joins TRBV7-8 to TRBJ2-1; D tentatively reads TRBD1 or TRBD2 (6 bases each). Germline V gene data show CDR1 as SGHVS and CDR2 as FQNEAQ. This CDR3 has 15 amino acids. Trimming removed 6 bases from V and 0 bases from J, with 12 bases in between. The CDR3 DNA reads TGTGCCAGCAGGCGGAGGGGGGCCTCCTACAATGAGCAGTTCTTC. Protein product: CASRRRGASYNEQFF. Full variable domain (outside the CDR3, taken from reference TRBV7-8 and TRBJ2-1): GAGVSQSPRYKVAKRGQDVALRCDPISGHVSLFWYQQALGQGPEFLTYFQNEAQLDKSGLPSDRFFAERPEGSVSTLKIQRTQQEDSAVYLCASRRRGASYNEQFFGPGTRLTVL.

In this sample, this clonotype turned up a few times. The J gene is TRBJ1-1, the V gene TRBV20-1; TRBD1 agrees at 8 bases. Germline-derived CDR1 and CDR2 are DFQATT and SNEGSKA (reference sequence). This CDR3 contains 14 residues. The V gene end was trimmed by 6 bases and the J gene end by 6 bases; junction bases not matched to a gene: 12. In DNA, the CDR3 is TGCAGTGCCCGAACCCCAGGGGGCGAGGCTGAAGCTTTCTTT. It codes for CSARTPGGEAEAFF.

Only a few counts were recorded for this clonotype. V usage is TRBV19 and J usage is TRBJ1-1; no clear D gene. Trimming stripped 5 bases from V and 4 bases from J, with 8 bases between. This CDR3 contains 12 residues. Germline CDR1 reads LNHDA; CDR2 reads SQIVND (reference sequence). CDR3 DNA: TGTGCCAGTAGTGAAAGCGGCACTGAAGCTTTCTTT. This sequence encodes CASSESGTEAFF.

This clonotype was observed a handful of times. J is TRBJ2-7 and V is TRBV10-3; 11 bases are shared with TRBD1. Trimming removed 0 bases from V and 5 bases from J; junction bases left unmatched: 6. This CDR3 comprises 16 residues. Germline V gene lookup returns CDR1 ENHRY and CDR2 SYGVKD. The CDR3 DNA is TGTGCCATCAGTGAGTCTAAAGGACAGGGGGCCGACGAGCAGTACTTC. Its translation: CAISESKGQGADEQYF.

This clonotype was found many times. This chain uses TRBV6-5 with TRBJ2-5; 9 nucleotides agree with TRBD2. V lost 1 base, J lost 2 bases, and 5 bases stayed unmatched. The CDR3 totals 16 residues. Germline assignment: CDR1 MNHEY and CDR2 SVGAGI. The CDR3, as DNA: TGTGCCAGCAGTTACTTTCTAGCGGGGAAACAAGAGACCCAGTACTTC. It yields the protein CASSYFLAGKQETQYF.

This clonotype was seen only a few times. The chain links TRBV5-1 to TRBJ1-1, with TRBD1 as a possible D gene (5 bases). In germline, CDR1 is SGHRS, CDR2 YFSETQ. The CDR3 is 15 residues long. V gave up 5 bases and J gave up 2 bases, with 16 bases separating them. CDR3 sequence: CASSSSDQGNTEAFF. In DNA, the CDR3 is TGCGCCAGCAGTTCGTCTGATCAGGGAAACACTGAAGCTTTCTTT. The full variable domain, completed using reference TRBV5-1 and TRBJ1-1, is KAGVTQTPRYLIKTRGQQVTLSCSPISGHRSVSWYQQTPGQGLQFLFEYFSETQRNKGNFPGRFSGRQFSNSRSEMNVSTLELGDSALYLCASSSSDQGNTEAFFGQGTRLTVV.

The V and J genes are TRBV6-2 or TRBV6-3 and TRBJ1-6; D gene ambiguous. Trimming pared 2 bases from V and 9 bases from J, leaving 8 bases between. Germline CDR1 is MNHEY and CDR2 is SVGEGT. The CDR3 is 13 residues long. This CDR3 reads CASSYDGTSPLHF. The CDR3, as DNA: TGTGCCAGCAGTTACGACGGCACTTCACCCCTCCACTTT.

This rearrangement joins TRBV20-1 to TRBJ2-3, with 7 bases fitting TRBD2. The CDR3 covers 15 residues. In germline, CDR1 is DFQATT, CDR2 SNEGSKA (reference sequence). The CDR3 DNA reads TGCAGCGACCGACAAGGCGGGGGTAGCACAGATACGCAGTATTTT. It is translated as CSDRQGGGSTDTQYF.

This clonotype turned up a few times. V usage is TRBV5-1 and J usage is TRBJ1-2; 7 bases fit TRBD1. V was clipped by 4 bases and J by 1 base; unmatched bases: 10. The CDR3 covers 16 residues. Germline V gene lookup returns CDR1 SGHRS and CDR2 YFSETQ. CDR3 nucleotides: TGCGCCAGCAGCCCCGTAGGAGGGGGCGGTAACTATGGCTACACCTTC. It codes for CASSPVGGGGNYGYTF.

The chain combines TRBV6-5 with TRBJ2-1; TRBD1 or TRBD2 may be the D gene (5 bases each). Trimming removed 6 bases at V and 10 bases at J, with 22 bases between. The CDR3 sequence is 15 residues long. The germline V gene encodes CDR1 MNHEY and CDR2 SVGAGI. The CDR3 reads CASRTGTGGYREQFF. As DNA, the CDR3 is TGTGCCAGCAGAACCGGAACCGGCGGGTACAGGGAGCAGTTCTTC.

This clonotype came up a few times. This chain joins TRBV7-2 and TRBJ1-1, with D possibly being TRBD1 (5 bases). CDR1 and CDR2 from the germline V gene are SGHTA and FQGNSA. The V end lost 3 bases, the J end lost 1 base, and 15 bases lay between the germline ends. The CDR3 spans 16 residues. CDR3 nucleotide sequence: TGTGCCAGCAGCTTCAGACAGCTCGGGGGGAACACTGAAGCTTTCTTT. It translates to CASSFRQLGGNTEAFF.

This chain uses TRBV6-2 or TRBV6-3 with TRBJ1-1; tentatively, D is TRBD1 (5 bases). Germline V gene sequence: CDR1 MNHEY, CDR2 SVGEGT. Trimming stripped 7 bases from V and 1 base from J, with 16 bases between. The CDR3 loop spans 15 amino acids. CDR3 nucleotide sequence: TGTGCCAGCAACACGGGGGGGTACCGGAACACTGAAGCTTTCTTT. Translation gives CASNTGGYRNTEAFF.

In this sample, this clonotype turned up a few times. The DNA is left out, because the CDR3 cannot be placed on it with certainty; the CDR3 is given as TCRdb lists it. The chain links TRBV29-1 to TRBJ1-1; the table gives TRBD1 as D, unverified against the DNA. From germline, CDR1 is SQVTM and CDR2 ANQGSEA. The CDR3 is 10 residues long, counting both termini. CDR3 residues: CSVVGAGSFF.

This clonotype was counted a few times. V is TRBV5-5 and J is TRBJ2-7; tentatively, D is TRBD2 (6 bases). Trimming took 0 bases from V and 3 from J, leaving 13 bases between them. Germline CDR1 reads SGHKS; CDR2 reads YYEKEE (reference sequence). This CDR3 has 15 amino acids. The CDR3 region is CASSLVVQGGYEQYF. The DNA for the CDR3 is TGTGCCAGCAGCTTGGTGGTTCAGGGAGGCTACGAGCAGTACTTC.